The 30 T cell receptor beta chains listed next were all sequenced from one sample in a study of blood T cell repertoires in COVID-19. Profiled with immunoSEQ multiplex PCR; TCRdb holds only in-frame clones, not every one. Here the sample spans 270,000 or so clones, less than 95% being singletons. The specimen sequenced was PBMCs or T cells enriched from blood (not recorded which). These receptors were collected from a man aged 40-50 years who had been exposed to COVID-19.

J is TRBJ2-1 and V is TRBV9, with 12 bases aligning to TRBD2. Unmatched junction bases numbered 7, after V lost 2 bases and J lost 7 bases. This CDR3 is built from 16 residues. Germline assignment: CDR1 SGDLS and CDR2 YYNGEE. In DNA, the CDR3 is TGTGCCAGCAGCGTCCCTAGCGGGAGGGCCGTAAATGAGCAGTTCTTC. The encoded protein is CASSVPSGRAVNEQFF.

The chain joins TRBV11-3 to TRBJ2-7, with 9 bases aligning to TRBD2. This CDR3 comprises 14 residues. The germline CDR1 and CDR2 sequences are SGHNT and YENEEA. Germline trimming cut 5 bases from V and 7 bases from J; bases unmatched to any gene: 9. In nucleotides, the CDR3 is TGTGCCAGCAGCCGCGAGCGGGAGGAAGGAGAGCAGTACTTC. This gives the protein CASSREREEGEQYF.

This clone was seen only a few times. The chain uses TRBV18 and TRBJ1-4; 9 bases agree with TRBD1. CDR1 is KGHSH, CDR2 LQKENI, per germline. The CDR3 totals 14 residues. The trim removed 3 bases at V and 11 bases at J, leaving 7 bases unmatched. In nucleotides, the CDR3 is TGTGCCAGCTCACCGAGGGACAGGGAGGGGAAACTGTTTTTT. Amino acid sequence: CASSPRDREGKLFF.

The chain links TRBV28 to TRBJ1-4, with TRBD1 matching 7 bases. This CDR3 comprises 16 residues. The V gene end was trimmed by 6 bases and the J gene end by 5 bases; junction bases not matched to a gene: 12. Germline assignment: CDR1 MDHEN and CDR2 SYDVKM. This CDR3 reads CASRALPGQLNEKLFF. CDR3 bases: TGTGCCAGCAGAGCGTTACCGGGACAGTTAAATGAAAAACTGTTTTTT.

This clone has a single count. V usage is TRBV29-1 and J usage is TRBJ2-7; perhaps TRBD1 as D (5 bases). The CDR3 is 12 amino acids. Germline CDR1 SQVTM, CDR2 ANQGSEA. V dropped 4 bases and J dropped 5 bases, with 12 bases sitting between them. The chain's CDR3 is CSVAQGSDEQYF. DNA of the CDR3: TGCAGCGTTGCCCAGGGTTCCGACGAGCAGTACTTC.

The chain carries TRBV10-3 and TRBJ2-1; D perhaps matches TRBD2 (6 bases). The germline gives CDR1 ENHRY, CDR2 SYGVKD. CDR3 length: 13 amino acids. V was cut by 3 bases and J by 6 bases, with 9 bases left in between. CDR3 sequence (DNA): TGTGCCATCAGTGATTCGGGAGTCAATGAGCAGTTCTTC. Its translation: CAISDSGVNEQFF.

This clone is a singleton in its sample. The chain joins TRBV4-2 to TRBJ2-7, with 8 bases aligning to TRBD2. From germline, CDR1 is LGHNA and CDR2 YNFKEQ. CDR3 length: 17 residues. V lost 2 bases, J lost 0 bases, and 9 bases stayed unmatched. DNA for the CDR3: TGTGCCAGCAGCCAATTACTCCGGGAGGGGGACTCCTACGAGCAGTACTTC. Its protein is CASSQLLREGDSYEQYF.

The chain's CDR3 is CASSKYRGFKGAPYYGYTF. Here the CDR3 DNA reads TGTGCCAGCAGCAAATATCGTGGGTTCAAGGGGGCCCCTTACTATGGCTACACCTTC. The chain recombines TRBV21-1 with TRBJ1-2; the tabulated D call, TRBD1, remains unverified against the DNA. TRBV21-1 is flagged as a pseudogene. The length of the CDR3 is 19 residues.

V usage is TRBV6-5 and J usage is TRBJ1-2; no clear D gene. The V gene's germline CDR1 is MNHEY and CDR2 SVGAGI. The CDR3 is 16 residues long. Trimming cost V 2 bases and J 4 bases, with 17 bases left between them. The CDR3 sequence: CASSYLAERETYGYTF. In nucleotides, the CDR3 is TGTGCCAGCAGTTACCTCGCAGAACGGGAGACCTATGGCTACACCTTC.

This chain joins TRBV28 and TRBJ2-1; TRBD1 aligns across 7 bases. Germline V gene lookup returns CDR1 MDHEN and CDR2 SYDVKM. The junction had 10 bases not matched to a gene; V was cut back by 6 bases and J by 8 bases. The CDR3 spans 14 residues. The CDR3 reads CASSETGPWDEQFF. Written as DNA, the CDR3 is TGTGCCAGCAGCGAGACAGGGCCCTGGGATGAGCAGTTCTTC.

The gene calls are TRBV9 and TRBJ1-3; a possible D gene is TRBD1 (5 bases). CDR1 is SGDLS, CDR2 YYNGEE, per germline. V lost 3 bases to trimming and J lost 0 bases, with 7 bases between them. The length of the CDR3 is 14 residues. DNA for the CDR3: TGTGCCAGCAGCGAAGGGGACTCTGGAAACACCATATATTTT. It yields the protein CASSEGDSGNTIYF.

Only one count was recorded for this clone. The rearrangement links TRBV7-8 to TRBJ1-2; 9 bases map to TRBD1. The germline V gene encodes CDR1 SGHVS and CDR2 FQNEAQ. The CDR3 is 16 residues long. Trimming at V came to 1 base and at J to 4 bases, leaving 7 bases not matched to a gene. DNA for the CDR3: TGTGCCAGCAGCTTAGATCCGGGACAGGGAAGCTATGGCTACACCTTC. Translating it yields CASSLDPGQGSYGYTF.

The CDR3 loop is CASSLERQGPDTQYF. CDR3 bases: TGCGCCAGCAGCTTGGAGAGACAGGGTCCAGATACGCAGTATTTT. This chain joins TRBV5-1 and TRBJ2-3, with 7 bases matching TRBD1. The CDR3 extends over 15 amino acids. Germline loops: CDR1 SGHRS, CDR2 YFSETQ. V lost 0 bases to trimming and J lost 4 bases; unmatched junction nucleotides: 5.

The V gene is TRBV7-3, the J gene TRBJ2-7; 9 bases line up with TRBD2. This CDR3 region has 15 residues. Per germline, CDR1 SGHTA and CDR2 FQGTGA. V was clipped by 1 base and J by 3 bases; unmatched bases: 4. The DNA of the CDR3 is TGTGCCAGCAGCTTAAGTGCGGGAGGGCTCTACGAGCAGTACTTC. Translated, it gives CASSLSAGGLYEQYF.

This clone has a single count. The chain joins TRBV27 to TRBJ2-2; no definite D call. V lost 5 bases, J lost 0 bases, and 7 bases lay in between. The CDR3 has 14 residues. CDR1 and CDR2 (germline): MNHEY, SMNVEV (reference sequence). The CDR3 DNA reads TGTGCCAGCAGTACAGTTTCGAACACCGGGGAGCTGTTTTTT. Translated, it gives CASSTVSNTGELFF.

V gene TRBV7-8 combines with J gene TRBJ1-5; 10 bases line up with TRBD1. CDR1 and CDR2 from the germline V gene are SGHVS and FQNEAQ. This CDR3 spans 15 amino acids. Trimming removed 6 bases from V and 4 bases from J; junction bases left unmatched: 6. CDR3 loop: CASRLTGGANQPQHF. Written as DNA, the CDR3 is TGTGCCAGCAGATTGACAGGGGGCGCGAATCAGCCCCAGCATTTT.

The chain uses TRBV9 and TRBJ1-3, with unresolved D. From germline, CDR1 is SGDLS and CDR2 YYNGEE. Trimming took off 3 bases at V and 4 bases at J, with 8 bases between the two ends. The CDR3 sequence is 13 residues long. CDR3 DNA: TGTGCCAGCAGCGAGCCCCCCGGAAACACCATATATTTT. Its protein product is CASSEPPGNTIYF.

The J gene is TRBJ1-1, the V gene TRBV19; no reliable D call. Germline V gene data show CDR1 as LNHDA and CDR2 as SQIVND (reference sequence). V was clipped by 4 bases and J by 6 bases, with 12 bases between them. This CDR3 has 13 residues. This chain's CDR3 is CASSNGIYPEAFF. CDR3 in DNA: TGTGCCAGTAGTAACGGGATCTACCCTGAAGCTTTCTTT.

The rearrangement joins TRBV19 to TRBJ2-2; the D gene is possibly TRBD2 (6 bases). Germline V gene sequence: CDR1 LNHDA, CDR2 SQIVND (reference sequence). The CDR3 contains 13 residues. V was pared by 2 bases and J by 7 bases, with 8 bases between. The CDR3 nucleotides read TGTGCCAGTAGTATAAAGGGAGGCGGGGAGCTGTTTTTT. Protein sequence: CASSIKGGGELFF. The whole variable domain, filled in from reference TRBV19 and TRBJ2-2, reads DGGITQSPKYLFRKEGQNVTLSCEQNLNHDAMYWYRQDPGQGLRLIYYSQIVNDFQKGDIAEGYSVSREKKESFPLTVTSAQKNPTAFYLCASSIKGGGELFFGEGSRLTVL.

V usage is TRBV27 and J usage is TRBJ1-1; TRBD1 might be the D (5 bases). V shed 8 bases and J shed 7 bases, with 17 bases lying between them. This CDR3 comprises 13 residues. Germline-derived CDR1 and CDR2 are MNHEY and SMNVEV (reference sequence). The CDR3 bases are TGTGCCAGCCGGGAGGGGCCGAGAGATGAAGCTTTCTTT. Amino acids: CASREGPRDEAFF.

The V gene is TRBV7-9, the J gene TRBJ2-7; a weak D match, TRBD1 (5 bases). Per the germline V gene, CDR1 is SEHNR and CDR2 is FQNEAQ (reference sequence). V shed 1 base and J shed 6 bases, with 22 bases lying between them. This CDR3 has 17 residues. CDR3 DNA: TGTGCCAGCAGCTTAGAACCAGGGAATGCAGTCCTACGCGAGCAGTACTTC. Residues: CASSLEPGNAVLREQYF.

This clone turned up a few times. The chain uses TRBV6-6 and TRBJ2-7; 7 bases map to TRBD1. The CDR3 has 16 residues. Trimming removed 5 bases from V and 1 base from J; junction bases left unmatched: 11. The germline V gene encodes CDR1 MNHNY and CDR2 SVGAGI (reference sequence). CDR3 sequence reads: CASSRGTGQTSYEQYF. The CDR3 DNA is TGTGCCAGCAGTCGAGGTACGGGACAGACATCCTACGAGCAGTACTTC.

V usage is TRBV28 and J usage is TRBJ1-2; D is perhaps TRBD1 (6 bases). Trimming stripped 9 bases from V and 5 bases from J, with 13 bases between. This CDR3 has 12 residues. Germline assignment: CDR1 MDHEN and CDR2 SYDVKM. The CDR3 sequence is CASKSQGYGYTF. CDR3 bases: TGTGCCAGTAAATCCCAGGGGTATGGCTACACCTTC.

CDR3 sequence reads: CASSFVGRSYSNQPQHF. The CDR3, as DNA: TGTGCCAGCAGTTTCGTTGGGAGATCATATAGCAATCAGCCCCAGCATTTT. V and J are TRBV28 and TRBJ1-5; D gene unclear. CDR1 is MDHEN, CDR2 SYDVKM, per germline. Trimming removed 3 bases at V and 0 bases at J, with 15 bases between. CDR3 length equals 17 residues.

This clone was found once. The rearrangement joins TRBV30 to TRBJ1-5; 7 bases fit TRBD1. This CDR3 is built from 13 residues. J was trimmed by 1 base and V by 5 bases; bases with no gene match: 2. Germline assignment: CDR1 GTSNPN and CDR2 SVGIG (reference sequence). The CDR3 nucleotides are TGTGCCTGGCAGGGGGACAGCAATCAGCCCCAGCATTTT. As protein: CAWQGDSNQPQHF. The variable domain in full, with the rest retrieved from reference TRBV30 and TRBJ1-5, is SQTIHQWPATLVQPVGSPLSLECTVEGTSNPNLYWYRQAAGRGLQLLFYSVGIGQISSEVPQNLSASRPQDRQFILSSKKLLLSDSGFYLCAWQGDSNQPQHFGDGTRLSIL.

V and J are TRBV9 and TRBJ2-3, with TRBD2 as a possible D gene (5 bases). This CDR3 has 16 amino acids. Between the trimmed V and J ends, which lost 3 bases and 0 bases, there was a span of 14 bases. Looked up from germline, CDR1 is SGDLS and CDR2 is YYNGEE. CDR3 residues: CASSERRSLSTDTQYF. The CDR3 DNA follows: TGTGCCAGCAGCGAGCGGAGGTCCCTGAGCACAGATACGCAGTATTTT.

The CDR3 loop reads CASSPFDRGRGDGYTF. In DNA, the CDR3 is TGTGCCAGCAGTCCCTTTGACAGGGGGCGAGGGGATGGCTACACCTTC. This chain uses TRBV7-9 with TRBJ1-2; 10 bases are shared with TRBD1. This CDR3 is built from 16 residues. V shed 6 bases, J shed 6 bases, and the junction held 13 bases outside the gene matches. Germline CDR1 reads SEHNR; CDR2 reads FQNEAQ (reference sequence). Full variable domain (remainder filled in from reference TRBV7-9 and TRBJ1-2): DTGVSQNPRHKITKRGQNVTFRCDPISEHNRLYWYRQTLGQGPEFLTYFQNEAQLEKSRLLSDRFSAERPKGSFSTLEIQRTEQGDSAMYLCASSPFDRGRGDGYTFGSGTRLTVV.

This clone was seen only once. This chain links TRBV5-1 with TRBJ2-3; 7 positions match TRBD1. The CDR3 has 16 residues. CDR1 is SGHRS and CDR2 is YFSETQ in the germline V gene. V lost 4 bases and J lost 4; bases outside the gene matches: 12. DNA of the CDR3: TGCGCCAGCAGCGGAGCCCCCGGGACAGTCGCAGATACGCAGTATTTT. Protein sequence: CASSGAPGTVADTQYF.

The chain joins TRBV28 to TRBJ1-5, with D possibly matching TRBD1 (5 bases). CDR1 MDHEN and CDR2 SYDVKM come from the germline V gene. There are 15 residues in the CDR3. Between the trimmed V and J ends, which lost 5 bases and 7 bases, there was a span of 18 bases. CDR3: CASSPWALKGQPQHF. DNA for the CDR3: TGTGCCAGCAGTCCATGGGCCCTGAAGGGGCAGCCCCAGCATTTT.

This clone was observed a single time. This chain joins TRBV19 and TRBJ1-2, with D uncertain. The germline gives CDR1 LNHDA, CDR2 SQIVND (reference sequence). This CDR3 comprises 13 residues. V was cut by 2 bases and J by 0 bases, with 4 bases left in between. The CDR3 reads CASSIYSNYGYTF. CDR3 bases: TGTGCCAGTAGTATATATTCTAACTATGGCTACACCTTC.